This T cell receptor (beta chain) was identified during a study of cytomegalovirus exposure and HLA in healthy donors. The donors were part of the validation cohort of 100 to 150 subjects. That cohort was separate from the first cohort, which comprised some 670 subjects. The germline CDR1 and CDR2 sequences are SGHRS and YFSETQ. The CDR3 length is 14 residues. With V trimmed by 3 bases and J by 5 bases, 7 bases remained unmatched. Using immunoSEQ multiplex PCR, the repertoire was profiled, and TCRdb retains in-frame clones only, with some absent. Of some 140,000 clones detected, less than 90% appear once; the ten largest clones hold about 2.8%. Notes on this clone: Its antigen is undetermined.

Study observations and caveats: Overall, about 160 TCR beta chains were annotated as cytomegalovirus-associated. In vitro checks showed that a few CMV-associated chains really do target CMV antigens.

The chain employs TRBV5-1 and TRBJ2-5; 7 bases agree with TRBD1. This TCR was recovered from a man aged 18 to 30 in good health and CMV-seronegative. The sample was PBMCs. CDR3 protein: CASSWGQSWETQYF. CDR3 DNA: TGCGCCAGCAGCTGGGGACAGTCCTGGGAGACCCAGTACTTC.